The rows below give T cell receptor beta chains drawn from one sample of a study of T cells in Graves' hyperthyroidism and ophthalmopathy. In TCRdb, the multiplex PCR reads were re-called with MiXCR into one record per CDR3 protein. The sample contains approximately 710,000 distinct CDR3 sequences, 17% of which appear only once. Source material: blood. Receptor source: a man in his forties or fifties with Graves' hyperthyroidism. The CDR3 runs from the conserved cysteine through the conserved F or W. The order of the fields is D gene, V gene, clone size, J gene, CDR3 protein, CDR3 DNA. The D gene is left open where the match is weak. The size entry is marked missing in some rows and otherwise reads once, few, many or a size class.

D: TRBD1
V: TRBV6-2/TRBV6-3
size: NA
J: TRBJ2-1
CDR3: CASIRDSPREQFF
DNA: TGTGCCAGCATCCGGGACAGTCCCCGTGAGCAGTTCTTC

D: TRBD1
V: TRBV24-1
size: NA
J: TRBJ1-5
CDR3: CATSDPGQGIQPQHF
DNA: TGTGCCACCAGTGACCCGGGACAGGGGATTCAGCCCCAGCATTTT

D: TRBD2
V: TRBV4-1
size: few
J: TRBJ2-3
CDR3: CASRPGLAGGVDTQYF
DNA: TGCGCCAGCAGACCCGGACTAGCGGGAGGGGTAGATACGCAGTATTTT

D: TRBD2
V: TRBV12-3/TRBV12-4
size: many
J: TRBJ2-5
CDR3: CASIPGLGETQYF
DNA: TGTGCCAGCATCCCCGGACTAGGGGAGACCCAGTACTTC

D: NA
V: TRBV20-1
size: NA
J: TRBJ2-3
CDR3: CSARDWRRASLDTQYF
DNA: TGCAGTGCTAGAGATTGGAGACGGGCTAGTTTGGATACGCAGTATTTT

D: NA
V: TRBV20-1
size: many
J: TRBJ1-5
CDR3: CSASSDGSNQPQHF
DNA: TGCAGTGCTAGTTCAGACGGTAGCAATCAGCCCCAGCATTTT

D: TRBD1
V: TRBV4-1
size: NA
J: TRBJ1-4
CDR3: CASSQEGGQRREKLFF
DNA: TGCGCCAGCAGCCAAGAAGGGGGACAGCGGCGTGAAAAACTGTTTTTT

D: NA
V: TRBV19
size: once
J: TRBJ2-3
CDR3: CASSPGRTGVVAAGTQYF
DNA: TGTGCCAGTAGCCCCGGACGGACGGGGGTGGTTGCGGCCGGGACGCAGTATTTT

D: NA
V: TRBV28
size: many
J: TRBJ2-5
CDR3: CASSGSGQETQYF
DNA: TGTGCCAGCAGTGGTAGCGGCCAAGAGACCCAGTACTTC

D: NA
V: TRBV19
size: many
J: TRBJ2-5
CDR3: CASSIGRGSHQETQYF
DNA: TGTGCCAGTAGTATAGGTCGGGGGTCCCACCAAGAGACCCAGTACTTC

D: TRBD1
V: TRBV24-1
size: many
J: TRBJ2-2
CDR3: CATSDLFRTGTGELFF
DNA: TGTGCCACCAGTGATTTGTTCCGGACAGGGACCGGGGAGCTGTTTTTT

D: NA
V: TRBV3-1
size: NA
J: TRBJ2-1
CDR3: CASSQDLAGGSYNEQFF
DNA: TGTGCCAGCAGCCAAGATCTGGCGGGTGGTTCCTACAATGAGCAGTTCTTC

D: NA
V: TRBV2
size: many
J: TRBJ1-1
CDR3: CASSGNMNTEAFF
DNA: TGTGCCAGCTCGGGAAACATGAACACTGAAGCTTTCTTT

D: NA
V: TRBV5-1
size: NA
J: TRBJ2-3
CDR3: CASSLAGRTSTDTQYF
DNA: TGCGCCAGCAGCTTGGCCGGGCGGACTAGCACAGATACGCAGTATTTT

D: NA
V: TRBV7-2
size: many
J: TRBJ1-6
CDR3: CASSLALFSNSPLHF
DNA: TGTGCCAGCAGCTTAGCGCTTTTCAGTAATTCACCCCTCCACTTT

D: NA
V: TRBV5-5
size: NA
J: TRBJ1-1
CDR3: CASSLPRQVIFF
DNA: TGTGCCAGCAGCTTGCCGCGGCAGGTTATTTTCTTT

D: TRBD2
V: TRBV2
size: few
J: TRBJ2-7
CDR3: CASGEVRLAGDRCEQYF
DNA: TGTGCCAGCGGTGAAGTACGACTAGCGGGAGATCGGTGCGAGCAGTACTTC

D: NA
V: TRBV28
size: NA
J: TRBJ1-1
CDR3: CASSTGTEAFF
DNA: TGTGCCAGCAGCACAGGAACTGAAGCTTTCTTT

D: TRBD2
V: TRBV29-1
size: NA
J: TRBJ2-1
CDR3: CSGDGLAGGYNEQFF
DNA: TGCTCTGGGGACGGGCTAGCGGGAGGATACAATGAGCAGTTCTTC

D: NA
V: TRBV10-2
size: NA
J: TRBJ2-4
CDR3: CASSESRLAKNIQYF
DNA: TGCGCCAGCAGTGAATCGCGCTTAGCCAAAAACATTCAGTACTTC

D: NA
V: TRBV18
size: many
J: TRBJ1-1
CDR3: CASSPLPSNTEAFF
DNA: TGTGCCAGCTCACCGCTACCCTCCAACACTGAAGCTTTCTTT

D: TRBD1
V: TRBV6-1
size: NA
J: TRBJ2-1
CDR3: CASTLSGTGSFGEQFF
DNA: TGTGCCAGCACCCTTTCCGGGACAGGTTCTTTCGGTGAGCAGTTCTTC

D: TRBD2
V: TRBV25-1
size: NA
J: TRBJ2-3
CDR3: CASSGASGRANTDTQYF
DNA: TGTGCCAGCAGTGGAGCTAGCGGGAGGGCCAACACAGATACGCAGTATTTT

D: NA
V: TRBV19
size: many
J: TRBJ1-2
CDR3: CASSIAFFEGSTYGYTF
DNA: TGTGCCAGTAGTATAGCGTTTTTTGAGGGGAGTACCTATGGCTACACCTTC